One and the same sample provided the 5 T cell receptor beta chains below, sequenced in a study of T cells in Graves' hyperthyroidism and ophthalmopathy. Amplified TCR beta CDR3 regions derived from RNA transcripts. First-round RT-PCR with HTBI primers amplified the TCR CDR3 region. One entry per CDR3 protein, called by TCRdb with MiXCR from the multiplex PCR reads. The table lists over 250,000 distinct CDR3 sequences, roughly an eighth of them singletons. Sequenced material: blood. The source is a woman between 40 and 55 years old with Graves' ophthalmopathy.

This clonotype was seen once. CDR3 in amino acids: CASSQIQKDTQYF. DNA of the CDR3: TGCGCCAGCAGCCAAATCCAAAAGGATACGCAGTATTTT. The chain links TRBV4-1 to TRBJ2-3, with D hard to call. The V and J ends lost 2 bases and 6 bases respectively, with 9 bases between them. CDR1 is MGHRA, CDR2 YSYEKL, per germline. This CDR3 contains 13 residues.

This clonotype was recorded many times. The chain links TRBV28 to TRBJ2-7; 7 bases align to TRBD1. The germline CDR1 and CDR2 sequences are MDHEN and SYDVKM. The V and J ends lost 4 bases and 0 bases, in that order; junction bases with no gene match: 12. This CDR3 comprises 17 residues. CDR3 loop: CASSSAVRGQSSYEQYF. The CDR3 DNA sequence: TGTGCCAGCAGTTCCGCCGTTAGGGGACAGAGCTCCTACGAGCAGTACTTC.

This clonotype came up many times. The CDR3 sequence is CAISEGPRQGETQYF. The DNA of the CDR3 is TGTGCCATCAGTGAAGGTCCCCGGCAGGGAGAGACCCAGTACTTC. The gene calls are TRBV10-3 and TRBJ2-5; D might be TRBD1 (5 bases). CDR3 size: 15 residues. Germline V gene data show CDR1 as ENHRY and CDR2 as SYGVKD. Trimming cost V 3 bases and J 4 bases, with 15 bases left between them.

This clonotype was observed a few times. The rearrangement joins TRBV9 to TRBJ1-5; D unresolved. V lost 0 bases and J 4 bases, leaving 5 bases between the germline ends. This CDR3 spans 13 amino acids. Germline CDR1 and CDR2: SGDLS and YYNGEE. The CDR3: CASSVDGNQPQHF. In DNA form, the CDR3 reads TGTGCCAGCAGCGTAGATGGAAATCAGCCCCAGCATTTT.

Ten or more counts support this clonotype. The rearrangement links TRBV11-2 to TRBJ2-7; possible D gene TRBD2, 6 bases. Trimming pared 1 base from V and 5 bases from J, leaving 12 bases between. CDR1 and CDR2 (germline): SGHAT, FQNNGV. This CDR3 is built from 14 residues. CDR3 amino acids: CASSLAGVDDEQYF. The CDR3 nucleotides are TGTGCCAGCAGCTTAGCGGGGGTTGATGACGAGCAGTACTTC.